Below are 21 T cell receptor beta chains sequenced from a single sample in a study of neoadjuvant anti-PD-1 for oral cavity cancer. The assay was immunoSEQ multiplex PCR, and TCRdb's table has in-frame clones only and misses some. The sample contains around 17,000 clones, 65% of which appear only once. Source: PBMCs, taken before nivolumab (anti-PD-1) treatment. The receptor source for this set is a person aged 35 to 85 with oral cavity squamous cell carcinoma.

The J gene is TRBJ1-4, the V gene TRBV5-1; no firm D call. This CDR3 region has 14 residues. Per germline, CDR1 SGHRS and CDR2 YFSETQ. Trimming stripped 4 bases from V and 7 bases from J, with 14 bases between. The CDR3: CASSPDGGAEKLFF. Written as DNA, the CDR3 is TGCGCCAGCAGCCCGGACGGAGGAGCTGAAAAACTGTTTTTT. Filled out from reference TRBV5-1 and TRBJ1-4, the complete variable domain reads KAGVTQTPRYLIKTRGQQVTLSCSPISGHRSVSWYQQTPGQGLQFLFEYFSETQRNKGNFPGRFSGRQFSNSRSEMNVSTLELGDSALYLCASSPDGGAEKLFFGSGTQLSVL.

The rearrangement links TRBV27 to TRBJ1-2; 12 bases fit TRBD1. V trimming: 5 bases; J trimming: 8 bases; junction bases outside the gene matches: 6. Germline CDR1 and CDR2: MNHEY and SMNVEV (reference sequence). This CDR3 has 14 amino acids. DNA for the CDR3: TGTGCCAGCAGTCCGGGACAGGGGGCGCGAGGCTACACCTTC. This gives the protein CASSPGQGARGYTF.

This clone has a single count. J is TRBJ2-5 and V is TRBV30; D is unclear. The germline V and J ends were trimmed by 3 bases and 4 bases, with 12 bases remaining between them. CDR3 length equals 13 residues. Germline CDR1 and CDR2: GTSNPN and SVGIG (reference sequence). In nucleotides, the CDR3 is TGTGCCTGGAGCCAATCCCTTTCAGAGACCCAGTACTTC. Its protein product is CAWSQSLSETQYF.

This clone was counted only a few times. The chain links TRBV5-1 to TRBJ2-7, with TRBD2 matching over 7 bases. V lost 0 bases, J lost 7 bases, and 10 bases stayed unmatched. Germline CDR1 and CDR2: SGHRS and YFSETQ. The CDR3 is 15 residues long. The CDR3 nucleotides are TGCGCCAGCAGCTTGGAGGGACGGGGGGAGACGGAGCAGTACTTC. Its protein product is CASSLEGRGETEQYF.

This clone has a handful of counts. The CDR3 reads CASSLRANQPQHF. The CDR3 region has the DNA TGTGCCAGCAGCTTGCGGGCCAATCAGCCCCAGCATTTT. This chain connects TRBV5-8 to TRBJ1-5, with D unclear. Trimming left V 1 base short and J 3 bases short, with 5 bases between. The germline CDR1 and CDR2 sequences are SGHTS and YDEGEE. This CDR3 comprises 13 residues. Using reference TRBV5-8 and TRBJ1-5 for the parts outside the CDR3, the full variable domain is EAGVTQSPTHLIKTRGQQATLRCSPISGHTSVYWYQQALGLGLQFLLWYDEGEERNRGNFPPRFSGRQFPNYSSELNVNALELEDSALYLCASSLRANQPQHFGDGTRLSIL.

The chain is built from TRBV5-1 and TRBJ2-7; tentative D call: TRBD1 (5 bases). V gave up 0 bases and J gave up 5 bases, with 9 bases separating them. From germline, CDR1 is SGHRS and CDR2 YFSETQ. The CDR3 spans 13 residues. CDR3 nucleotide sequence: TGCGCCAGCAGCTTGGGACAGCCGGACGAGCAGTACTTC. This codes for CASSLGQPDEQYF.

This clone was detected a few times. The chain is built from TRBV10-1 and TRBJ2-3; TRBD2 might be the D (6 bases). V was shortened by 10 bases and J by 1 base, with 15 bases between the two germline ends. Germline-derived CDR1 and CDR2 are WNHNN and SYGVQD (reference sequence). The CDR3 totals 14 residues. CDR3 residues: CATSAGYGTDTQYF. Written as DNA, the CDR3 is TGCGCCACCTCGGCGGGGTACGGCACAGATACGCAGTATTTT.

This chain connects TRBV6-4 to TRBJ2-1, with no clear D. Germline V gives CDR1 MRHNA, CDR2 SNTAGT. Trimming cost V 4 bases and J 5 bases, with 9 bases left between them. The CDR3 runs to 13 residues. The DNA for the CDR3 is TGTGCCAGCAGTGTCTCCCCTAACAATGAGCAGTTCTTC. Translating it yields CASSVSPNNEQFF.

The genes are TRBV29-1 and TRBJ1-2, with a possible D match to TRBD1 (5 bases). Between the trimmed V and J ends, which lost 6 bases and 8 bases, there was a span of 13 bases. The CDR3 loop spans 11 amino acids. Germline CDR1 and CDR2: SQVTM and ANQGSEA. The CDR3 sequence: CSVVGTIGYTF. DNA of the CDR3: TGCAGCGTCGTTGGGACTATCGGCTACACCTTC.

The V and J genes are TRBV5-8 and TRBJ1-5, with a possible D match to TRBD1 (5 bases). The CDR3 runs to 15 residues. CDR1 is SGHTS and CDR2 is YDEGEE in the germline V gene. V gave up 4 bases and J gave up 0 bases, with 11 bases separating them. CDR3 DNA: TGTGCCAGCAGCCCACAGGATTATAGCAATCAGCCCCAGCATTTT. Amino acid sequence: CASSPQDYSNQPQHF.

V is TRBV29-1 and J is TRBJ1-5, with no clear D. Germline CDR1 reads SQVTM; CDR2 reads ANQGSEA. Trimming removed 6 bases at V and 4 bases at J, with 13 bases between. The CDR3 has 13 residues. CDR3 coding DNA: TGCAGCGTCGGGGTGGCAGAGAATCAGCCCCAGCATTTT. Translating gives CSVGVAENQPQHF.

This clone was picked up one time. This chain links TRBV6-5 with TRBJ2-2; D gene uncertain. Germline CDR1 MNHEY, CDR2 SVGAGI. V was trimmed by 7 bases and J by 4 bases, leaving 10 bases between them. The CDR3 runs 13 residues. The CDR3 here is CASNHEVTGELFF. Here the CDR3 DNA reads TGTGCCAGCAATCATGAGGTCACCGGGGAGCTGTTTTTT.

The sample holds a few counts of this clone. Here the CDR3 DNA reads TGTGCCACCATATATAGCGCGCTCTACAATGAGCAGTTCTTC. Translation: CATIYSALYNEQFF. This chain links TRBV10-3 with TRBJ2-1; D possibly corresponds to TRBD2 (5 bases). Trimming stripped 10 bases from V and 3 bases from J, with 16 bases between. This CDR3 has 14 residues. Germline CDR1 reads ENHRY; CDR2 reads SYGVKD.

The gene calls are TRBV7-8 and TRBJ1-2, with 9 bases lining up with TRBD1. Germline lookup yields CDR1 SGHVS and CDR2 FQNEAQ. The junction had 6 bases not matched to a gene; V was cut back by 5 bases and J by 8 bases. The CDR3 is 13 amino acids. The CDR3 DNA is TGTGCCAGCAGCCAACAGGGGGCGCAGGGCTACACCTTC. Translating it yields CASSQQGAQGYTF.

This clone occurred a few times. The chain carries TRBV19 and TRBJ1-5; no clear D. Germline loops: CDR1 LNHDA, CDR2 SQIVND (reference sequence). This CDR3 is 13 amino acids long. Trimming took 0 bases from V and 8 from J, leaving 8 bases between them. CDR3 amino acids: CASSIDRGEPQHF. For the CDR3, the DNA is TGTGCCAGTAGTATAGATCGGGGTGAGCCCCAGCATTTT.

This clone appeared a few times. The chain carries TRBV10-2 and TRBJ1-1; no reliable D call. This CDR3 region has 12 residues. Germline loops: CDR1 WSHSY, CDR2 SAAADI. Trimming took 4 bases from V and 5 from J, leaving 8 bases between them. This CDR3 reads CASSGERTEAFF. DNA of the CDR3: TGCGCCAGCAGTGGGGAAAGGACTGAAGCTTTCTTT.

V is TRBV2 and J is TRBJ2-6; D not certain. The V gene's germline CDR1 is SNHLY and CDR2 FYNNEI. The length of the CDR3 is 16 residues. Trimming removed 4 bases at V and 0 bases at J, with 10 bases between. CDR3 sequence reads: CASSALFSSGANVLTF. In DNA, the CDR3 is TGTGCCAGCAGTGCCCTGTTCAGCTCTGGGGCCAACGTCCTGACTTTC.

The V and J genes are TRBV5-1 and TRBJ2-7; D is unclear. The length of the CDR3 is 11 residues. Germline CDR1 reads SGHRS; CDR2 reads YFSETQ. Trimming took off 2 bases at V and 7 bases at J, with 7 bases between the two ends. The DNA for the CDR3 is TGCGCCAGCAGCTTCGGTAGGGAGCAGTACTTC. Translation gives CASSFGREQYF.

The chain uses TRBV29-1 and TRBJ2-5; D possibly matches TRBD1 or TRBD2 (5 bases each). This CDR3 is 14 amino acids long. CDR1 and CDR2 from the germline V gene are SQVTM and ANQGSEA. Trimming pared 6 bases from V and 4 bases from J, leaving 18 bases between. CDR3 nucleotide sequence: TGCAGCGTGAGTGGGGGTATGGAAGGAGAGACCCAGTACTTC. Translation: CSVSGGMEGETQYF.

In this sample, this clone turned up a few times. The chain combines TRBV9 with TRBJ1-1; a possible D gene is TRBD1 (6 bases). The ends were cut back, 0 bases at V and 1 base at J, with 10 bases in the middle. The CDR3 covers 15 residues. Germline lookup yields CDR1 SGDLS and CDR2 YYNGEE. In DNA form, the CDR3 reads TGTGCCAGCAGCGTAGGGCCGGGGGCGAACACTGAAGCTTTCTTT. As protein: CASSVGPGANTEAFF.

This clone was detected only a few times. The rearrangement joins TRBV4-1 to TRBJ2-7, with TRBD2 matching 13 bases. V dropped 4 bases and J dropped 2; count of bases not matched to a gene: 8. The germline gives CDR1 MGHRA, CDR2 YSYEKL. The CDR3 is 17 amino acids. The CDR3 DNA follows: TGCGCCAGCAGCCCGACCCCGACTAGCGGGAGGCCCTACGAGCAGTACTTC. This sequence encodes CASSPTPTSGRPYEQYF.